The 18 T cell receptor beta chains below all came from one sample that was sequenced in a study of early T cells in non-severe SARS-CoV-2 infection. TCRdb analysed the 5' RACE reads with MiXCR anew, one entry per CDR3 protein. The sample records about 86,000 distinct CDR3 sequences, around 14% being singletons. Specimen: whole blood. Receptors originate from an adult who was a healthcare worker with PCR-confirmed SARS-CoV-2 infection or an uninfected control (not recorded which).

At least ten counts were recorded for this clonotype. The chain carries TRBV29-1 and TRBJ2-7; 9 bases are a match to TRBD1. This CDR3 has 13 amino acids. In germline, CDR1 is SQVTM, CDR2 ANQGSEA. Trimming removed 7 bases from V and 4 bases from J; junction bases left unmatched: 8. CDR3 sequence: CSATGGGGYEQYF. For the CDR3, the DNA is TGCAGCGCCACAGGGGGCGGAGGGTACGAGCAGTACTTC.

The chain employs TRBV13 and TRBJ2-3, with D unresolved. Per germline, CDR1 PRHDT and CDR2 FYEKMQ (reference sequence). The CDR3 sequence is 10 residues long. The germline V and J ends were trimmed by 5 bases and 9 bases, with 6 bases remaining between them. In DNA, the CDR3 is TGTGCCAGCAGCCCCGGAACGCAGTATTTT. It translates to CASSPGTQYF.

This clonotype appeared a few times. The DNA of the CDR3 is TGTGCCAGCAATGATCGGCGGCGTGCCGATGAGCAGTTCTTC. This codes for CASNDRRRADEQFF. The chain couples TRBV2 to TRBJ2-1; the D is unclear. V was cut by 7 bases and J by 8 bases, with 18 bases left in between. The CDR3 is 14 residues long. Germline loops: CDR1 SNHLY, CDR2 FYNNEI.

This clonotype was found a few times. This chain connects TRBV5-5 to TRBJ1-3; D uncertain. Trimming shortened V by 4 bases and J by 1 base, and 3 bases separated the two germline ends. This CDR3 region has 12 residues. The germline V gene has CDR1 SGHKS and CDR2 YYEKEE (reference sequence). As DNA, the CDR3 is TGTGCCAGCAGCCCGTCTGGAAACACCATATATTTT. Its translation: CASSPSGNTIYF.

The chain is built from TRBV5-1 and TRBJ1-1, with a possible D match to TRBD1 (5 bases). Germline CDR1 SGHRS, CDR2 YFSETQ. Trimming pared 1 base from V and 1 base from J, leaving 8 bases between. The CDR3 runs to 14 residues. The CDR3 coding sequence is TGCGCCAGCAGCTTGCGGCAGGGGAACACTGAAGCTTTCTTT. Amino acid sequence: CASSLRQGNTEAFF. The entire variable domain, with the rest obtained from reference TRBV5-1 and TRBJ1-1, is as follows: KAGVTQTPRYLIKTRGQQVTLSCSPISGHRSVSWYQQTPGQGLQFLFEYFSETQRNKGNFPGRFSGRQFSNSRSEMNVSTLELGDSALYLCASSLRQGNTEAFFGQGTRLTVV.

This clonotype was found a few times. The chain couples TRBV6-2 or TRBV6-3 to TRBJ2-1, with 11 bases fitting TRBD2. The CDR3 has 18 amino acids. Germline trimming cut 5 bases from V and 2 bases from J; bases unmatched to any gene: 11. CDR1 MNHEY and CDR2 SVGEGT come from the germline V gene. The CDR3 loop is CASSRTSGSVSPYNEQFF. The CDR3 DNA is TGTGCCAGCAGTCGGACTAGCGGGTCCGTGAGCCCCTACAATGAGCAGTTCTTC.

This chain uses TRBV9 with TRBJ2-1; TRBD1 matches at 7 bases. Germline trimming cut 0 bases from V and 0 bases from J; bases unmatched to any gene: 0. Germline CDR1 is SGDLS and CDR2 is YYNGEE. The length of the CDR3 is 15 residues. The CDR3 sequence is CASSVGDSSYNEQFF. The CDR3 DNA reads as TGTGCCAGCAGCGTAGGGGACAGCTCCTACAATGAGCAGTTCTTC.

The sample holds many counts of this clonotype. The chain uses TRBV6-4 and TRBJ1-3; no reliable D call. CDR1 is MRHNA, CDR2 SNTAGT, per germline. The CDR3 runs 15 residues. With 4 bases removed from V and 2 bases from J, the gap between germline ends came to 12 bases. CDR3: CASSVSYGAGNTIYF. The CDR3 DNA reads as TGTGCCAGCAGTGTCTCTTACGGGGCTGGAAACACCATATATTTT.

This rearrangement joins TRBV29-1 to TRBJ1-5, with D perhaps TRBD1 (5 bases). CDR1 is SQVTM, CDR2 ANQGSEA, per germline. Trimming removed 7 bases at V and 0 bases at J, with 10 bases between. This CDR3 comprises 13 residues. This CDR3 reads CSAAGNSNQPQHF. The CDR3 bases are TGCAGCGCTGCAGGGAATAGCAATCAGCCCCAGCATTTT.

This clonotype was seen a handful of times. DNA for the CDR3: TGTGCCAGCAGTTTAACCGGGACTAGATCCTACAATGAGCAGTTCTTC. Its protein is CASSLTGTRSYNEQFF. The genes are TRBV28 and TRBJ2-1, with 8 bases lining up with TRBD2. The CDR3 has 16 amino acids. Trimming cost V 2 bases and J 1 base; bases outside gene matches: 4. CDR1 and CDR2 (germline): MDHEN, SYDVKM.

The V and J genes are TRBV4-2 and TRBJ2-5; 9 nucleotides agree with TRBD2. Trimming removed 5 bases from V and 1 base from J; junction bases left unmatched: 8. Looked up from germline, CDR1 is LGHNA and CDR2 is YNFKEQ. The CDR3 has 16 amino acids. The CDR3 sequence is CASSVGAGGFQETQYF. The CDR3 coding sequence is TGTGCCAGCAGCGTTGGAGCGGGAGGCTTCCAAGAGACCCAGTACTTC.

This clonotype came up a few times. V usage is TRBV2 and J usage is TRBJ1-5; D is undetermined. The V and J ends lost 5 bases and 0 bases respectively, with 8 bases between them. The germline V gene has CDR1 SNHLY and CDR2 FYNNEI. The CDR3 runs to 14 residues. The DNA for the CDR3 is TGTGCCAGCAGTAGACTGAATAGCAATCAGCCCCAGCATTTT. Its protein is CASSRLNSNQPQHF.

The table lists this clonotype with a few counts. V gene TRBV5-4 combines with J gene TRBJ1-2, with D maybe TRBD1 (6 bases). Trimming removed 0 bases at V and 2 bases at J, with 11 bases between. Germline assignment: CDR1 SGHNT and CDR2 YYREEE (reference sequence). This CDR3 has 15 amino acids. The chain's CDR3 is CASSLGAGQNYGYTF. In DNA form, the CDR3 reads TGTGCCAGCAGCTTGGGTGCCGGACAGAACTATGGCTACACCTTC.

This clonotype was picked up a small number of times. The chain carries TRBV4-1 and TRBJ1-1, with 8 bases fitting TRBD1. Trimming removed 4 bases from V and 3 bases from J; junction bases left unmatched: 19. The CDR3 covers 19 residues. Germline V gene data show CDR1 as MGHRA and CDR2 as YSYEKL. CDR3 coding DNA: TGCGCCAGCAGCCCGTCGACCCTCGGACAGGGAGGTTCGGACACTGAAGCTTTCTTT. Residues: CASSPSTLGQGGSDTEAFF.

This clonotype was counted a single time. The rearrangement joins TRBV28 to TRBJ2-1; D might be TRBD1 or TRBD2, each matching 5 bases. Germline loops: CDR1 MDHEN, CDR2 SYDVKM. The CDR3 loop spans 12 amino acids. The ends were cut back, 3 bases at V and 9 bases at J, with 9 bases in the middle. CDR3 residues: CASSFGGIEQFF. The CDR3 DNA reads TGTGCCAGCAGTTTTGGGGGAATTGAGCAGTTCTTC.

This clonotype was seen only a few times. CDR3 in DNA: TGTGCCAGCAGCGTAGATGATGGGAACATTCAGTACTTC. Amino acids: CASSVDDGNIQYF. The gene calls are TRBV9 and TRBJ2-4; no definite D call. V gave up 0 bases and J gave up 7 bases, with 8 bases separating them. The CDR3 is 13 amino acids. CDR1 is SGDLS and CDR2 is YYNGEE in the germline V gene.

V gene TRBV28 combines with J gene TRBJ2-7, with TRBD2 as a possible D gene (5 bases). The germline gives CDR1 MDHEN, CDR2 SYDVKM. Trimming took off 6 bases at V and 6 bases at J, with 12 bases between the two ends. CDR3 length: 12 amino acids. This CDR3 reads CASSPTRREQYF. The CDR3 DNA is TGTGCCAGCAGCCCCACTAGGCGCGAGCAGTACTTC.

This clonotype was counted a few times. V and J are TRBV19 and TRBJ2-1; D remains unclear. The CDR3 loop spans 13 amino acids. V was cut by 4 bases and J by 5 bases, with 9 bases left in between. The germline V gene has CDR1 LNHDA and CDR2 SQIVND (reference sequence). The CDR3 is CASSSPINNEQFF. As DNA, the CDR3 is TGTGCCAGTAGTAGCCCTATTAACAATGAGCAGTTCTTC.